The 5 T cell receptor beta chains reported below all come from one sample, sequenced in a study of cytomegalovirus exposure and HLA in healthy donors. The data were produced by immunoSEQ multiplex PCR, yet TCRdb's version contains in-frame clones alone and is incomplete. The repertoire holds a few hundred thousand clones, with 75% to 90% as singletons. Sequenced: PBMCs. The receptors were sampled from a woman aged 18-30 years in good health and CMV-seronegative.

The chain links TRBV5-6 to TRBJ2-5, with TRBD1 as a possible D gene (6 bases). Germline values: CDR1 SGHDT, CDR2 YYEEEE. The CDR3 loop spans 15 amino acids. Trimming removed 6 bases from V and 1 base from J, with 16 bases in between. The CDR3 spells CASTTYGTLQETQYF. The CDR3 bases are TGTGCCAGCACCACCTATGGGACACTCCAAGAGACCCAGTACTTC. The full variable domain, with the rest looked up from reference TRBV5-6 and TRBJ2-5, is DAGVTQSPTHLIKTRGQQVTLRCSPKSGHDTVSWYQQALGQGPQFIFQYYEEEERQRGNFPDRFSGHQFPNYSSELNVNALLLGDSALYLCASTTYGTLQETQYFGPGTRLLVL.

The gene calls are TRBV27 and TRBJ1-4; possible D gene TRBD1, 5 bases. The germline V and J ends were trimmed by 5 bases and 0 bases, with 13 bases remaining between them. Germline loops: CDR1 MNHEY, CDR2 SMNVEV (reference sequence). The CDR3 loop spans 16 amino acids. The CDR3 spells CASSDTGVATNEKLFF. As DNA, the CDR3 is TGTGCCAGCAGTGACACAGGAGTTGCAACTAATGAAAAACTGTTTTTT.

The genes are TRBV6-5 and TRBJ2-1; 8 bases agree with TRBD2. The germline V gene encodes CDR1 MNHEY and CDR2 SVGAGI. The CDR3 is 15 amino acids. V shed 2 bases, J shed 9 bases, and the junction held 9 bases outside the gene matches. The CDR3 bases are TGTGCCAGCAGTTACCCGTTGGCGGGAGGCAGTGAGCAGTTCTTC. Protein sequence: CASSYPLAGGSEQFF.

The rearrangement joins TRBV7-9 to TRBJ2-7; 7 bases agree with TRBD1. Trimming cost V 6 bases and J 4 bases; bases outside gene matches: 3. The CDR3 extends over 12 amino acids. Germline loops: CDR1 SEHNR, CDR2 FQNEAQ (reference sequence). CDR3 nucleotide sequence: TGTGCCAGCAGTCACAGGGGTTACGAGCAGTACTTC. This gives the protein CASSHRGYEQYF.

J is TRBJ2-7 and V is TRBV7-8; weak D call: TRBD1 (6 bases). The CDR3 loop spans 15 amino acids. The V gene's germline CDR1 is SGHVS and CDR2 FQNEAQ. V lost 6 bases and J lost 2, with 17 bases in between. This chain's CDR3 is CASSGDIVMAYEQYF. CDR3 bases: TGTGCCAGCAGTGGGGACATAGTCATGGCCTACGAGCAGTACTTC.